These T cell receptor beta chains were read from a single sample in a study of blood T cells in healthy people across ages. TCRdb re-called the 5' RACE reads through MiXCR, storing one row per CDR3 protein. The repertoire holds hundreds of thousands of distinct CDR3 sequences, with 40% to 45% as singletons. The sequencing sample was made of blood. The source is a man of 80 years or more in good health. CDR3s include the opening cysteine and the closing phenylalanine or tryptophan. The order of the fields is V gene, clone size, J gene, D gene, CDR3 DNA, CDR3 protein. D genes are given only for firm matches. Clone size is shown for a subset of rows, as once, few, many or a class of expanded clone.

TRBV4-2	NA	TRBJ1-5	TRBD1	TGTGCCAGCAGCCAGGGCACAGGGGTCAATCAGCCCCAGCATTTT	CASSQGTGVNQPQHF
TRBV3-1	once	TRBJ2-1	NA	TGTGCCAGCAGCCAAGTACAGGGCAAGGGTGAGCAGTTCTTC	CASSQVQGKGEQFF
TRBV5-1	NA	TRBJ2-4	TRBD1	TGCGCCAGCAGCTTGGAGACAGGGCAAAACATTCAGTACTTC	CASSLETGQNIQYF
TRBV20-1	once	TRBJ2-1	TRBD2	TGCGGTGCTAGAGTTTCGGGGGGGGCCACCTACAATGAGCAGTTCTTC	CGARVSGGATYNEQFF
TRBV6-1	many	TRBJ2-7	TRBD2	TGTGCCAGCCTGGGAGGGCTCCCTGAGAACGAGCAGTACTTC	CASLGGLPENEQYF
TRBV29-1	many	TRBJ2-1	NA	TGCAGCGTTGTATGGCGGGACAATGAGCAGTTCTTC	CSVVWRDNEQFF
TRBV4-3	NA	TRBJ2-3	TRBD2	TGCGCCAGCAGCCCAGGGGGACTAGCGGGTGCCACAGATACGCAGTATTTT	CASSPGGLAGATDTQYF
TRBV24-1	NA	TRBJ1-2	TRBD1	TGTGCCACCAGTGCAGGGGGCGTTTATGGCTACACCTTC	CATSAGGVYGYTF
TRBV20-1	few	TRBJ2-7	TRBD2	TGCAGTGCCAGGACTAGAGCAGCCTACGAGCAGTACTTC	CSARTRAAYEQYF
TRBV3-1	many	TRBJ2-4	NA	TGTGCCAGCAGCCAAACGGAGCACAAAAACATTCAGTACTTC	CASSQTEHKNIQYF
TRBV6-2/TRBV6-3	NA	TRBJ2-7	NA	TGTGCCAGCAGTTTCGTATTGGGACAAATAAGAATATCCTACGAGCAGTACTTC	CASSFVLGQIRISYEQYF
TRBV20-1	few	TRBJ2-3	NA	TGCAGTGCGATCTCGCGGGGACCGAGCACAGATACGCAGTATTTT	CSAISRGPSTDTQYF
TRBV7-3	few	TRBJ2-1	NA	TGTGCCAGCAGCTTAGGGACCGCGAACCCCAATGAGCAGTTCTTC	CASSLGTANPNEQFF